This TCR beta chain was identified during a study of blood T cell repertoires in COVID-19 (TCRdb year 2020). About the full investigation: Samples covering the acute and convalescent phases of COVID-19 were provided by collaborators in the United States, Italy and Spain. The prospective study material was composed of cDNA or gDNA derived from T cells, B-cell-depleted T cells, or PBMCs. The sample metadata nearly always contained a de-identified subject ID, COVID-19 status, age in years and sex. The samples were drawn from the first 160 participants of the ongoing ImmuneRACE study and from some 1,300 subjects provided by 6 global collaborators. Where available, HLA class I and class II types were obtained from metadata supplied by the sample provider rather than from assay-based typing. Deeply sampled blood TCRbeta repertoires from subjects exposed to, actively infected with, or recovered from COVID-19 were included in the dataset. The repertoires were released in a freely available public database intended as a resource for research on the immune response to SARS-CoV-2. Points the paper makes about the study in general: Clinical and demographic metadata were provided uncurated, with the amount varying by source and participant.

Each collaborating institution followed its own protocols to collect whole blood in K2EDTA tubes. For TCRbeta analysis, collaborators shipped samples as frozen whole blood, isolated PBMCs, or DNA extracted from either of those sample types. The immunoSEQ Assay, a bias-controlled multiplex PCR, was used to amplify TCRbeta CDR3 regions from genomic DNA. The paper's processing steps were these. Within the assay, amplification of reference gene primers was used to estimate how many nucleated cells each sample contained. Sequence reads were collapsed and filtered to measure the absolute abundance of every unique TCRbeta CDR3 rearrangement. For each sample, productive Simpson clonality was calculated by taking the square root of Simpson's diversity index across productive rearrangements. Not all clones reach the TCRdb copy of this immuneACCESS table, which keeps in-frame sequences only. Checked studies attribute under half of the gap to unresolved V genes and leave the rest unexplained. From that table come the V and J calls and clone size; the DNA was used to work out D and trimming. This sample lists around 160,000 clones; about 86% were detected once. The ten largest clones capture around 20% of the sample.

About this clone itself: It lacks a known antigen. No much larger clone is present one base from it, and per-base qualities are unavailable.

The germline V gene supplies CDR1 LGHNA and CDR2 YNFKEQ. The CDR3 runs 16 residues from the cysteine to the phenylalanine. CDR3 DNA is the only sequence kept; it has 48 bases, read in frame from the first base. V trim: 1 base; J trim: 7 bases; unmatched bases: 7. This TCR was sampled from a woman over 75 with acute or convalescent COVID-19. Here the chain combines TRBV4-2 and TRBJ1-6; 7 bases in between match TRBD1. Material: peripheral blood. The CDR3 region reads CASSQGFGTENSPLHF. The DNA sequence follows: TGTGCCAGCAGCCAAGGATTCGGGACAGAGAATTCACCCCTCCACTTT.